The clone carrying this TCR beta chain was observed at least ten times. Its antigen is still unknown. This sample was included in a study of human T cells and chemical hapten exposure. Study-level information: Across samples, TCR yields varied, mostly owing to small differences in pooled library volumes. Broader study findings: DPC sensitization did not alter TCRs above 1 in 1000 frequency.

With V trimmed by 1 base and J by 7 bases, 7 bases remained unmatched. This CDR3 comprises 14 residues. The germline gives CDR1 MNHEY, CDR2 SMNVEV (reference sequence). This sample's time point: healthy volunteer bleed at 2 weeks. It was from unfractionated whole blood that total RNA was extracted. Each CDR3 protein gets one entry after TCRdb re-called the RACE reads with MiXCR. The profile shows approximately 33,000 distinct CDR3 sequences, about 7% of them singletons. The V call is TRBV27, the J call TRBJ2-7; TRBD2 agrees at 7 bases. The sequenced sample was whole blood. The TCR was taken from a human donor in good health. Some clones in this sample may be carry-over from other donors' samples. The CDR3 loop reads CASSLFQWGGEQYF. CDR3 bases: TGTGCCAGCAGTTTATTTCAGTGGGGGGGGGAGCAGTACTTC.